The clone carrying this TCR beta chain appeared many times. A single record per CDR3 protein comes from TCRdb applying MiXCR to the 5' RACE reads. This sample has approximately 50,000 distinct CDR3 sequences, with about 15% found just once. CDR3 length: 16 amino acids. Trimming at V came to 8 bases and at J to 2 bases, leaving 12 bases not matched to a gene. The source of the sample is a study of T cells of healthy individuals. The genes are TRBV12-3 or TRBV12-4 and TRBJ2-3, with 8 bases matching TRBD2. The receptor was isolated from a human donor in good health. The chain's CDR3 is CASSSFGGALTDTQYF. The CDR3 DNA reads TGTGCCAGCTCTTCCTTCGGGGGGGCCCTCACAGATACGCAGTATTTT.